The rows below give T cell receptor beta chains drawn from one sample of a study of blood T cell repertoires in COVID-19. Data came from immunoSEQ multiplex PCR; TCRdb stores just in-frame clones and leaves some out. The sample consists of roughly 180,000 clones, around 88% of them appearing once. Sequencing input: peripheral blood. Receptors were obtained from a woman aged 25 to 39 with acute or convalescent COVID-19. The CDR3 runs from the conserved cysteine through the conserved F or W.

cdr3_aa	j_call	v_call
CASSLEREGNEQFF	TRBJ2-1	TRBV7-2
CAIFGLADTDTQYF	TRBJ2-3	TRBV14
CASSYRQGTSYEQYF	TRBJ2-7	TRBV13
CASRSTGWDYGYTF	TRBJ1-2	TRBV6-5
CASSQTLSANYGYTF	TRBJ1-2	TRBV3-1/TRBV3-2
CASTQGGDEQFF	TRBJ2-1	TRBV12-3/TRBV12-4
CASSLVASFAYEQYF	TRBJ2-7	TRBV7-9
CASSLGGEGNYGYTF	TRBJ1-2	TRBV5-1
CASSEFMARDTQYF	TRBJ2-3	TRBV2
CASRGREAGNEQFF	TRBJ2-1	TRBV28
CASSARDRVNEQFF	TRBJ2-1	TRBV9
CASSLERGLGTEAFF	TRBJ1-1	TRBV11-2
CASSTGTSGVGEQFF	TRBJ2-1	TRBV6-5
CASSAWTSGGGEQYF	TRBJ2-7	TRBV3-1/TRBV3-2
CASSLVGSDLNTQYF	TRBJ2-3	TRBV7-9
CASSITLGLAYNEQFF	TRBJ2-1	TRBV19
CASSLSTGKGYTF	TRBJ1-2	TRBV11-2
CASSLGTGDSPLHF	TRBJ1-6	TRBV11-3
CASSPGQGYGYTF	TRBJ1-2	TRBV2
CASSHHQRRLADPKNIQYF	TRBJ2-4	TRBV27
CASSQDSGPLWVNEQFF	TRBJ2-1	TRBV3-1/TRBV3-2
CASSQDGRHLETQYF	TRBJ2-5	TRBV4-1
CASSYQAKAFF	TRBJ1-1	TRBV6-5
CASSLGSGGYEQFF	TRBJ2-1	TRBV5-1
CSAWGQPNTEAFF	TRBJ1-1	TRBV29-1
CSVRDRIIYEQYF	TRBJ2-7	TRBV29-1
CASSFTKDTQYF	TRBJ2-3	TRBV5-1
CAWSVGADNQPQHF	TRBJ1-5	TRBV30
CASKGRGTTNEKLFF	TRBJ1-4	TRBV6-5
CASALGGAGELFF	TRBJ2-2	TRBV2
CACPSGSTDTQYF	TRBJ2-3	TRBV30